These T cell receptor beta chains were read from a single sample in a study of CD8 T cell repertoires and HIV-1 epitope variants. Measured with immunoSEQ multiplex PCR; TCRdb has only the in-frame clones, and not every one. This sample has 5,000 to 6,500 clones, with around two thirds found just once. These receptors lack a known antigen. The sequenced sample consisted of cultured CD8+ T cells derived from PBMCs. These receptors were taken from a male donor with HIV. Both conserved end residues are part of each CDR3. A D gene is named only where the DNA matches it firmly. Clone size is stated in some rows and not others, as once, few, many or a class when expanded.

d_gene: .
v_gene: TRBV19
abundance: .
j_gene: TRBJ2-5
CDR3nt: TGTGCCAGTAGTATTGGCAGAGGGGAGACCCAGTACTTC
CDR3aa: CASSIGRGETQYF

d_gene: TRBD1
v_gene: TRBV7-8
abundance: .
j_gene: TRBJ2-7
CDR3nt: TGTGCCAGCAGCACAGGACAGGGAGGTTTCTACGAGCAGTACTTC
CDR3aa: CASSTGQGGFYEQYF

d_gene: .
v_gene: TRBV7-9
abundance: medium-sized
j_gene: TRBJ2-1
CDR3nt: TGTGCCAGCAGCCGCTCGGGGTTTGAGCAGTTCTTC
CDR3aa: CASSRSGFEQFF

d_gene: .
v_gene: TRBV7-9
abundance: .
j_gene: TRBJ1-1
CDR3nt: TGTGCCAGCAGCTTAGATACTGAAGCTTTCTTT
CDR3aa: CASSLDTEAFF

d_gene: TRBD1
v_gene: TRBV29-1
abundance: .
j_gene: TRBJ1-3
CDR3nt: TGCAGCGTTGTGACAGGGCAGTCTGGAAACACCATATATTTT
CDR3aa: CSVVTGQSGNTIYF

d_gene: TRBD2
v_gene: TRBV7-8
abundance: .
j_gene: TRBJ2-1
CDR3nt: TGTGCCAGCAGCTCTAGCTTCTGGACTAGCGTAAACAATGAGCAGTTCTTC
CDR3aa: CASSSSFWTSVNNEQFF

d_gene: TRBD2
v_gene: TRBV28
abundance: .
j_gene: TRBJ2-5
CDR3nt: TGTGCCAGCAGTTTGGGGTGGCGGGAGCAAGAGACCCAGTACTTC
CDR3aa: CASSLGWREQETQYF

d_gene: .
v_gene: TRBV19
abundance: few
j_gene: TRBJ1-1
CDR3nt: TGTGCCAGTAGTATAGACCGGACACCTGAAGCTTTCTTT
CDR3aa: CASSIDRTPEAFF

d_gene: .
v_gene: TRBV28
abundance: medium-sized
j_gene: TRBJ1-1
CDR3nt: TGTGCCAGCAGTTTATTGGGCTCGGGGGAAGCTTTCTTT
CDR3aa: CASSLLGSGEAFF

d_gene: TRBD1
v_gene: TRBV6-5
abundance: .
j_gene: TRBJ2-7
CDR3nt: TGTGCCAGCAGAGAGACAGGGGCCACCTACGAGCAGTACTTC
CDR3aa: CASRETGATYEQYF

d_gene: .
v_gene: TRBV7-6
abundance: once
j_gene: TRBJ2-1
CDR3nt: TGTGCCAGCAGCCCAGGGGTTGATGAGCAGTTCTTC
CDR3aa: CASSPGVDEQFF

d_gene: .
v_gene: TRBV2
abundance: .
j_gene: TRBJ2-2
CDR3nt: TGTGCCAGCAAGTCAACATACGCGAACACCGGGGAGCTGTTTTTT
CDR3aa: CASKSTYANTGELFF

d_gene: .
v_gene: TRBV4-1
abundance: .
j_gene: TRBJ1-1
CDR3nt: TGCGCCAGCAGTCTTGGGGATAGGAACACTGAAGCTTTCTTT
CDR3aa: CASSLGDRNTEAFF

d_gene: .
v_gene: TRBV11-1
abundance: .
j_gene: TRBJ2-5
CDR3nt: TGTGCCAGCAGCTTACTGGAACAGCAAGAGACCCAGTACTTC
CDR3aa: CASSLLEQQETQYF

d_gene: .
v_gene: TRBV6-6
abundance: .
j_gene: TRBJ2-7
CDR3nt: TGTGCCAGCAGTTACTCGCAGGGGACCTACGAGCAGTACTTC
CDR3aa: CASSYSQGTYEQYF

d_gene: .
v_gene: TRBV5-5
abundance: .
j_gene: TRBJ1-6
CDR3nt: TGTGCCAGCCGTTGGATGGATTCACCCCTCCACTTT
CDR3aa: CASRWMDSPLHF

d_gene: .
v_gene: TRBV6-1
abundance: .
j_gene: TRBJ2-7
CDR3nt: TGTGCCAGCAGTGAAGCCCCGGGGGCGGATGAGCAGTACTTC
CDR3aa: CASSEAPGADEQYF

d_gene: .
v_gene: TRBV10-3
abundance: .
j_gene: TRBJ1-2
CDR3nt: TGTGCCATCAGTGAGTCGATAGGGTCTGGCTACACCTTC
CDR3aa: CAISESIGSGYTF

d_gene: .
v_gene: TRBV5-4
abundance: once
j_gene: TRBJ1-5
CDR3nt: TGTGCCAGCAGCGATCACAATCAGCCCCAGCATTTT
CDR3aa: CASSDHNQPQHF

d_gene: .
v_gene: TRBV19
abundance: .
j_gene: TRBJ2-7
CDR3nt: TGTGCCAGTAGTCAGGGGAACTACGAGCAGTACTTC
CDR3aa: CASSQGNYEQYF

d_gene: TRBD1
v_gene: TRBV2
abundance: .
j_gene: TRBJ1-1
CDR3nt: TGTGCCAGCACGAGAGGGGGACAGGGGGGATACACTGAAGCTTTCTTT
CDR3aa: CASTRGGQGGYTEAFF

d_gene: TRBD2
v_gene: TRBV27
abundance: .
j_gene: TRBJ2-5
CDR3nt: TGTGCCAGCACTTCAGCGGGGGGATCAGAGACCCAGTACTTC
CDR3aa: CASTSAGGSETQYF

d_gene: .
v_gene: TRBV6-1
abundance: .
j_gene: TRBJ1-4
CDR3nt: TGTGCCAGCAGCGCTACACAGGGCAGTAATGAAAAACTGTTTTTT
CDR3aa: CASSATQGSNEKLFF

d_gene: TRBD1
v_gene: TRBV13
abundance: .
j_gene: TRBJ2-7
CDR3nt: TGTGCCAGCAGCTCCTCGTCCTGGACAGGGAGCTCCTACGAGCAGTACTTC
CDR3aa: CASSSSSWTGSSYEQYF

d_gene: .
v_gene: TRBV28
abundance: .
j_gene: TRBJ1-5
CDR3nt: TGTGCCAGCAGTTTGACGGTCAGTAATCAGCCCCAGCATTTT
CDR3aa: CASSLTVSNQPQHF